The clone carrying this T cell receptor (beta chain) was observed a few times. Amplification targeted the TCR beta CDR3 regions, with RNA transcripts as the source material. After a first-round RT-PCR with HTBI primers, a second-round multiplex PCR was run. MiXCR, run by TCRdb on the multiplex PCR reads, gives a single entry per CDR3 protein. The sample has about 740,000 distinct CDR3 sequences; roughly 40% are singletons. J gave up 9 bases and V 4 bases, and 11 bases lay outside the gene matches. This CDR3 has 14 residues. Per the germline V gene, CDR1 is DFQATT and CDR2 is SNEGSKA (reference sequence). The source of the sample is a study of Graves' ophthalmopathy and Graves' hyperthyroidism.

The chain couples TRBV20-1 to TRBJ2-7; TRBD2 matches 11 bases. Specimen: peripheral blood. The TCR comes from an adult man with Graves' ophthalmopathy. CDR3 sequence: CSAIYSGRASTQYF. The CDR3 bases are TGCAGTGCTATCTATAGCGGGAGGGCCTCTACGCAGTACTTC.